This is a list of T cell receptor beta chains from one sample in a study of T cells in Graves' hyperthyroidism and ophthalmopathy. TCRdb reprocessed the multiplex PCR reads with MiXCR, giving one entry per CDR3 protein. The sample has about 350,000 distinct CDR3 sequences; approximately 15% are singletons. Sequenced material: blood. The origin of the receptors is a woman in her 30s with Graves' hyperthyroidism. Each CDR3 is given without its conserved first and last residue. Fields, in order: V gene, J gene, CDR3 length, CDR3 protein.

v_gene: TRBV20-1
j_gene: TRBJ2-1
len: 14
CDR3aa: SARYGGGRAYNEQF

v_gene: TRBV6-1
j_gene: TRBJ1-1
len: 8
CDR3aa: ASSLVWAF

v_gene: TRBV2
j_gene: TRBJ2-4
len: 16
CDR3aa: ASSVDRDSPKAKNIQY

v_gene: TRBV4-2
j_gene: TRBJ2-2
len: 12
CDR3aa: ASSQDRITGELF

v_gene: TRBV9
j_gene: TRBJ2-2
len: 13
CDR3aa: ASSGDRGITGELF

v_gene: TRBV12-3/TRBV12-4
j_gene: TRBJ1-5
len: 15
CDR3aa: ASSSLGFVDSNQPQH

v_gene: TRBV12-3/TRBV12-4
j_gene: TRBJ2-1
len: 10
CDR3aa: ASRIDVHEQF

v_gene: TRBV14
j_gene: TRBJ1-4
len: 11
CDR3aa: ASSQTLNEKLF

v_gene: TRBV9
j_gene: TRBJ1-1
len: 12
CDR3aa: ASSATVMNTEAF

v_gene: TRBV20-1
j_gene: TRBJ2-5
len: 13
CDR3aa: SAGDRDRFQETQY

v_gene: TRBV20-1
j_gene: TRBJ1-2
len: 11
CDR3aa: SAISESNYGYT

v_gene: TRBV9
j_gene: TRBJ1-2
len: 9
CDR3aa: AIQGIGGYT

v_gene: TRBV28
j_gene: TRBJ2-5
len: 12
CDR3aa: ASRLSGSGETQY

v_gene: TRBV11-2
j_gene: TRBJ1-4
len: 13
CDR3aa: AGSLGGGGTEKLF

v_gene: TRBV20-1
j_gene: TRBJ2-1
len: 10
CDR3aa: SARRGYNEQF

v_gene: TRBV20-1
j_gene: TRBJ2-1
len: 12
CDR3aa: SARGGLSYNEQF

v_gene: TRBV15
j_gene: TRBJ2-1
len: 10
CDR3aa: ATSATGNEQF

v_gene: TRBV6-1
j_gene: TRBJ2-7
len: 16
CDR3aa: ASRDAPGLAGVSYEQY

v_gene: TRBV12-5
j_gene: TRBJ1-1
len: 15
CDR3aa: ASGSPEDRGLNTEAF

v_gene: TRBV6-1
j_gene: TRBJ2-1
len: 12
CDR3aa: ASTGGLLNNEQF

v_gene: TRBV7-8
j_gene: TRBJ2-1
len: 14
CDR3aa: ASSLVGTTGRSEQF

v_gene: TRBV20-1
j_gene: TRBJ2-7
len: 12
CDR3aa: SAPQGLAGYEQY

v_gene: TRBV11-2
j_gene: TRBJ2-2
len: 15
CDR3aa: ASRGGGEALLTGELF

v_gene: TRBV12-3/TRBV12-4
j_gene: TRBJ1-5
len: 12
CDR3aa: ASSLRDSRQPQH

v_gene: TRBV12-3/TRBV12-4
j_gene: TRBJ1-2
len: 10
CDR3aa: ASSTGPVGYT

v_gene: TRBV11-1
j_gene: TRBJ2-7
len: 12
CDR3aa: ASSSDTLLYEQY

v_gene: TRBV11-1
j_gene: TRBJ2-1
len: 10
CDR3aa: PGGGLRNEQF

v_gene: TRBV29-1
j_gene: TRBJ1-3
len: 11
CDR3aa: SVTVLSGNTIY

v_gene: TRBV30
j_gene: TRBJ2-1
len: 10
CDR3aa: AWSSRRPPQF

v_gene: TRBV28
j_gene: TRBJ2-7
len: 12
CDR3aa: ASSLFLAGGEQY

v_gene: TRBV28
j_gene: TRBJ2-7
len: 15
CDR3aa: ASSSTLAGVTTGEQY

v_gene: TRBV7-2
j_gene: TRBJ2-1
len: 12
CDR3aa: ASSLAGGSDEQF

v_gene: TRBV20-1
j_gene: TRBJ1-5
len: 12
CDR3aa: SARELTGNQPQH

v_gene: TRBV12-3/TRBV12-4
j_gene: TRBJ2-3
len: 12
CDR3aa: ASSFGEGTDTQY

v_gene: TRBV28
j_gene: TRBJ2-1
len: 11
CDR3aa: ASGRSSYNEQF

v_gene: TRBV28
j_gene: TRBJ1-1
len: 14
CDR3aa: ASMEGGFVLNTEAF

v_gene: TRBV20-1
j_gene: TRBJ2-7
len: 13
CDR3aa: SARDTGRAIYEQY

v_gene: TRBV29-1
j_gene: TRBJ2-7
len: 11
CDR3aa: SVEGTDRGEQY

v_gene: TRBV28
j_gene: TRBJ1-5
len: 14
CDR3aa: ATTKGVDYSNQPQH

v_gene: TRBV2
j_gene: TRBJ1-4
len: 13
CDR3aa: ASSLRTGEDEKLF

v_gene: TRBV28
j_gene: TRBJ2-5
len: 13
CDR3aa: ASHPSGLAEETQY

v_gene: TRBV12-3/TRBV12-4
j_gene: TRBJ1-4
len: 15
CDR3aa: ASSLLFSGSSNEKLF

v_gene: TRBV6-1
j_gene: TRBJ2-2
len: 13
CDR3aa: ASSRLAASSGELF

v_gene: TRBV14
j_gene: TRBJ2-2
len: 17
CDR3aa: ASSQDFGLAGETTGELF

v_gene: TRBV20-1
j_gene: TRBJ1-6
len: 12
CDR3aa: SAPSAGQGSPLH

v_gene: TRBV5-4
j_gene: TRBJ2-1
len: 13
CDR3aa: ASSSPGLAVLEQF

v_gene: TRBV20-1
j_gene: TRBJ1-4
len: 15
CDR3aa: SARDGQGLAANEKLF

v_gene: TRBV6-1
j_gene: TRBJ1-6
len: 10
CDR3aa: ASTTGRSPLH

v_gene: TRBV7-9
j_gene: TRBJ2-1
len: 10
CDR3aa: ASTGGVNEQF

v_gene: TRBV7-9
j_gene: TRBJ2-5
len: 17
CDR3aa: ASSWTGTLTRIQGETQY

v_gene: TRBV20-1
j_gene: TRBJ1-6
len: 11
CDR3aa: SARNSKISPLH

v_gene: TRBV20-1
j_gene: TRBJ2-7
len: 11
CDR3aa: SPWGRNSYEQY

v_gene: TRBV6-2/TRBV6-3
j_gene: TRBJ1-5
len: 13
CDR3aa: ASSPLGQYNQPQH

v_gene: TRBV27
j_gene: TRBJ2-3
len: 13
CDR3aa: ASSPGRGGTDTQY

v_gene: TRBV7-2
j_gene: TRBJ2-3
len: 11
CDR3aa: ASSLPSLDTQY